Below, one T cell receptor (beta chain) is given with its context. This CDR3 comprises 12 residues. The ends lost 4 bases at V and 7 bases at J; junction bases unmatched: 3. The authors' processing: Amplification of reference gene primers provided the estimated nucleated cell counts. Sequencing was performed with immunoSEQ multiplex PCR; in TCRdb, only in-frame clones are kept and a portion is missing. The V and J calls and the clone size are those of that table, but D and trimming were determined from the DNA. In the table there are 170,000 or so clones, roughly 80% of which are singletons. This sample is part of a study of blood T cell repertoires in COVID-19. Study-wide context: Spain, Italy and the United States supplied samples that represented acute and convalescent COVID-19. In each case, the material was cDNA or gDNA derived from T cells, B-cell-depleted T cells, or PBMCs.

This TCR was sampled from a human donor in a cohort sampled during active COVID-19. Sequencing was performed on peripheral blood. This chain links TRBV12-3 or TRBV12-4 with TRBJ1-1; the match to TRBD1 covers 7 bases. The CDR3 is CASSSGGIEAFF. The CDR3 DNA follows: TGTGCCAGCAGTTCAGGGGGGATTGAAGCTTTCTTT.